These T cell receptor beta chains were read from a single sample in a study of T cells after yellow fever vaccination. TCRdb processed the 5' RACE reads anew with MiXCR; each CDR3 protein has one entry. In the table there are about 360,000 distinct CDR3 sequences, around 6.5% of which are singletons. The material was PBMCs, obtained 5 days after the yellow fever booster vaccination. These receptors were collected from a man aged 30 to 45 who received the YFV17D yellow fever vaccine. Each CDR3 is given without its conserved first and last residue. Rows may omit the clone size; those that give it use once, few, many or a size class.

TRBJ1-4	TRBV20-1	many	SASTGGREKLF
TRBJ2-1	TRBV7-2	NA	ASSLMAGAITGNKQF
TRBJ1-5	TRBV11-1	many	ASSLRSELTGGERPQH
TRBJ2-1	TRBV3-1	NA	ASSQEYDPTYNEQF
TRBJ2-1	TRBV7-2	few	ASSLSGDRNNEQF
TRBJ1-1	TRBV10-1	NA	ASSESPGAGTEAF
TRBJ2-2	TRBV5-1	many	ASSLSALSGVNTGELF
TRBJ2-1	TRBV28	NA	ASSIRGVYNEQF
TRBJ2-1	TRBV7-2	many	ASSPGGGTRETNEQF
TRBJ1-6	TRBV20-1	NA	SARDPAGYNSPLH
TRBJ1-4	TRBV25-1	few	ASSGDRGWNEKLF